This T cell receptor (beta chain) was recovered during a study of T cell responses to AZD1222 COVID-19 vaccine (TCRdb year 2021). For context, the study as a whole: AZD1222 recipients given second doses at about 4 weeks or at about 12 weeks were pooled, since spike-specific TCR depth and breadth were not found to differ between the two schedules. A total of more than 230 trial participants underwent TCR sequencing, of whom some 210 received two doses of AZD1222 and about 26 received two doses of the MenACWY control vaccine. Trial participants were enrolled by age into subgroups of 18-55, 56-69 and 70-plus years, and roughly 150, 30 and 60 TCR-sequenced participants, respectively, were included in these subgroups. On the study overall, not on this receptor specifically: The whole spike protein was spanned by vaccine-associated CD4 TCRs, and dominant responses were seen in regions 160-218 and 743-854. In the small 56-69-year group, the increase in depth fell short of significance, most likely because of low power. No day 14 peak-response samples were available, so repertoires were characterized only after the peak T cell response. Nearly half of unique spike-specific TCRs reportedly recognized epitopes outside regions mutated in the B.1.351 and B.1.1.7 variants. Spike-specific TCR breadth and depth rose significantly after two AZD1222 doses compared with day 0 and with MenACWY recipients. Conclusions about previously exposed vaccinees were limited because only a handful of AZD1222 recipients were SARS-CoV-2 seropositive at baseline. Participants were mostly white British and included more females than males, and it was suggested by the authors that clonal diversity may have been underestimated.

The CDR3 regions of human TCRbeta chains were analyzed by immunosequencing. Concerning the study's data processing: TCRs in the repertoires were compared against a reference library of SARS-CoV-2-specific TCRs that had been generated with the MIRA antigen-specificity platform. Breadth was defined as the fraction of unique TCRs that were SARS-CoV-2-associated. Depth was defined as the fraction of total T cells that were SARS-CoV-2-associated. Each spike-specific TCR was assigned to its reactive spike region and to a CD4 or CD8 class using the MIRA data. Log10-transformed breadth and depth values were compared by one-way ANOVA with Sidak's multiple comparisons tests. This is the immuneACCESS table as TCRdb keeps it, with only in-frame sequences that have V and J called. A part of the clones is gone; compared with another copy, unresolved V genes explain less than half, and the rest is unexplained. Clone size and the V and J calls come from that table; the DNA yielded D and trimming. The sample records more than 150,000 clones, 85% to 90% of which are singletons. Roughly 6% of the sample lies in the top ten.

In light of the paper, this sample's time point label describes: baseline before first vaccination. Samples from vaccinated people were obtained from the UK trials COV001 and COV002, which included a single-blind randomized controlled phase 2/3 trial of AZD1222 (ChAdOx1 nCoV-19) in healthy adults. For TCRbeta chain sequencing, PBMC samples were collected from trial participants at day 0 and at day 28 after the second dose. Per the germline V gene, MDHEN is the CDR1 and SYDVKM is the CDR2. Its CDR3 holds 16 amino acids, cysteine through phenylalanine. The sequence is cut down to CDR3 DNA, 48 bases in frame from base 1. For this chain, trimming is 5 bases at the V end and 2 bases at the J end, and the number of junction bases without a gene match is 8. Comments on this clone: No antigen is known for it. Qualities for individual bases were not recorded, and no much larger clone is one base off.

The sequence derives from an adult in good health. The rearrangement combines TRBV28 with TRBJ2-1, with 8 bases in between that match TRBD1. Sequencing was performed on peripheral blood, taken on day 0 of AZD1222 vaccination. The encoded CDR3 is CASSRATGATYNEQFF. The DNA sequence reads TGTGCCAGCAGTCGAGCGACAGGGGCCACCTACAATGAGCAGTTCTTC.